Below are 26 T cell receptor beta chains sequenced from a single sample in a study of OX40 agonist ivuxolimab in advanced cancers. Measured with immunoSEQ multiplex PCR; TCRdb has only the in-frame clones, and not every one. The sample contains around 62,000 clones, 89% of which appear only once. Specimen: CD4+ or CD8+ T cells sorted from blood, collected in a trial of the OX40 agonist ivuxolimab. These receptors were collected from an adult with an advanced solid tumor such as melanoma, head and neck, liver or kidney cancer.

Note on this clone: A single base separates this from a much larger clone, so it may be a read error. The sample holds other DNA sequences that translate to the same CDR3. The chain recombines TRBV9 with TRBJ2-1; 8 nucleotides agree with TRBD2. Germline loops: CDR1 SGDLS, CDR2 YYNGEE. There are 15 residues in the CDR3. V shed 1 base, J shed 0 bases, and the junction held 0 bases outside the gene matches. The CDR3 spells CASSVSGSSYNEQFF. The CDR3 nucleotides read TGTGCCAGCAGCGTAAGCGGGAGCTCCTACAATGAGCAGTTCTTC.

The chain joins TRBV4-1 to TRBJ2-3, with D perhaps TRBD2 (6 bases). The CDR3 runs to 15 residues. The V gene lost 4 bases and the J gene lost 0 bases, with 11 bases spanning the gap. Germline values: CDR1 MGHRA, CDR2 YSYEKL. CDR3 sequence (DNA): TGCGCCAGCAGCCCTCAACTAGCTAGCACAGATACGCAGTATTTT. Its translation: CASSPQLASTDTQYF.

The chain uses TRBV30 and TRBJ1-2; unclear D gene. CDR1 is GTSNPN, CDR2 SVGIG, per germline (reference sequence). CDR3 size: 12 residues. Trimming cost V 1 base and J 6 bases, with 9 bases left between them. CDR3: CAWSDSGNGYTF. The CDR3 nucleotides are TGTGCCTGGAGTGATTCTGGCAATGGCTACACCTTC.

The V call is TRBV6-1, the J call TRBJ2-7; D is possibly TRBD2 (6 bases). Trimming stripped 4 bases from V and 0 bases from J, with 7 bases between. This CDR3 has 13 residues. Germline CDR1 reads MNHNS; CDR2 reads SASEGT. The CDR3 loop is CASSVGSSYEQYV. As DNA, the CDR3 is TGTGCCAGCAGTGTCGGGAGCTCCTACGAGCAGTACGTC.

This clone appeared once. Relative to the germline gene, one junction end is altered; a read error may explain this. The chain combines TRBV19 with TRBJ1-2; D possibly corresponds to TRBD1 (5 bases). The germline gives CDR1 LNHDA, CDR2 SQIVND (reference sequence). There are 17 residues in the CDR3. For the CDR3, the DNA is TGTGCCAGTAGTACTTTCCCCAAAGGGACCTCTTGGTCTATCTACGCCTTC. Its translation: CASSTFPKGTSWSIYAF.

The chain has TRBV29-1 and TRBJ2-5, with 7 bases identical to TRBD1. The V segment lost 7 bases and the J segment 2 bases; nucleotides outside the gene matches: 10. Germline lookup yields CDR1 SQVTM and CDR2 ANQGSEA. The CDR3 spans 14 residues. CDR3 loop: CSAVTGTAQETQYF. CDR3 DNA sequence: TGCAGCGCCGTAACCGGGACAGCTCAAGAGACCCAGTACTTC. Full variable domain (missing parts from reference TRBV29-1 and TRBJ2-5): SAVISQKPSRDICQRGTSLTIQCQVDSQVTMMFWYRQQPGQSLTLIATANQGSEATYESGFVIDKFPISRPNLTFSTLTVSNMSPEDSSIYLCSAVTGTAQETQYFGPGTRLLVL.

This clone is medium-sized (0.01 to 0.1%) within its sample. The rearrangement links TRBV20-1 to TRBJ1-2; the D is unclear. Germline-derived CDR1 and CDR2 are DFQATT and SNEGSKA (reference sequence). Trimming shortened V by 2 bases and J by 4 bases, and 5 bases separated the two germline ends. This CDR3 is built from 11 residues. CDR3 nucleotide sequence: TGCAGTGCTAGACCGGTCTATGGCTACACCTTC. Translation gives CSARPVYGYTF.

The rearrangement joins TRBV5-4 to TRBJ2-7; no definite D call. Per the germline V gene, CDR1 is SGHNT and CDR2 is YYREEE (reference sequence). Trimming left V 0 bases short and J 4 bases short, with 8 bases between. CDR3 length: 13 amino acids. CDR3 sequence (DNA): TGTGCCAGCAGCTTGGACCTGTTATACGAGCAGTACGTC. The encoded protein is CASSLDLLYEQYV.

The chain couples TRBV7-2 to TRBJ2-5; D assignment may be TRBD1 or TRBD2 (5 bases each). This CDR3 is 13 amino acids long. Trimming took off 3 bases at V and 4 bases at J, with 9 bases between the two ends. CDR1 and CDR2 (germline): SGHTA, FQGNSA. In nucleotides, the CDR3 is TGTGCCAGCAGCTTCCGGGACGGAGAGACCCAGTACTTC. This codes for CASSFRDGETQYF.

CDR3 protein: CASSMGRGFEAFF. The CDR3 nucleotides read TGTGCCAGTAGTATGGGGAGGGGTTTCGAAGCTTTCTTT. The chain uses TRBV19 and TRBJ1-1; the D gene is possibly TRBD1 (5 bases). CDR1 LNHDA and CDR2 SQIVND come from the germline V gene (reference sequence). V lost 3 bases, J lost 8 bases, and 13 bases lay in between. The CDR3 extends over 13 amino acids. Based on the CDR3 plus reference TRBV19 and TRBJ1-1, the full variable domain is DGGITQSPKYLFRKEGQNVTLSCEQNLNHDAMYWYRQDPGQGLRLIYYSQIVNDFQKGDIAEGYSVSREKKESFPLTVTSAQKNPTAFYLCASSMGRGFEAFFGQGTRLTVV.

The chain joins TRBV6-6 to TRBJ2-2; 11 bases map to TRBD2. The CDR3 has 16 residues. In germline, CDR1 is MNHNY, CDR2 SVGAGI (reference sequence). Trimming removed 6 bases from V and 2 bases from J; junction bases left unmatched: 5. The CDR3 is CASSPLAGGNTGELFF. The DNA of the CDR3 is TGTGCCAGCAGCCCGCTAGCGGGGGGTAACACCGGGGAGCTGTTTTTT.

V and J are TRBV28 and TRBJ2-7, with unresolved D. The CDR3 sequence is 13 residues long. Germline V gives CDR1 MDHEN, CDR2 SYDVKM. V lost 7 bases, J lost 1 base, and 11 bases lay in between. CDR3 amino acids: CASKGRSSYEQYF. DNA of the CDR3: TGTGCCAGCAAAGGCAGGAGTTCCTACGAGCAGTACTTC.

The chain employs TRBV29-1 and TRBJ2-3; D gene ambiguous. CDR3 length: 10 residues. Germline assignment: CDR1 SQVTM and CDR2 ANQGSEA. Trimming stripped 2 bases from V and 3 bases from J, with 0 bases between. The CDR3 loop reads CSVETDTQYF. The CDR3 region has the DNA TGCAGCGTTGAAACAGATACGCAGTATTTT.

The chain joins TRBV9 to TRBJ2-1; D is ambiguous. The CDR3 totals 14 residues. Germline-derived CDR1 and CDR2 are SGDLS and YYNGEE. V lost 0 bases and J lost 5, with 9 bases in between. The CDR3 sequence is CASSVGGTDNEQFF. CDR3 nucleotides: TGTGCCAGCAGCGTAGGAGGAACCGACAATGAGCAGTTCTTC.

The chain carries TRBV11-3 and TRBJ2-3; the D gene is possibly TRBD2 (6 bases). Trimming removed 4 bases at V and 1 base at J, with 18 bases between. Germline V gene sequence: CDR1 SGHNT, CDR2 YENEEA. The CDR3 sequence is 17 residues long. Here the CDR3 DNA reads TGTGCCAGCAGCTCCACGGCCTCTGGCGGGGGCACAGATACGCAGTATTTT. Translating it yields CASSSTASGGGTDTQYF.

The rearrangement joins TRBV5-8 to TRBJ1-2, with D perhaps matching TRBD1 (5 bases). V lost 4 bases and J 8 bases, leaving 15 bases between the germline ends. This CDR3 contains 13 residues. CDR1 SGHTS and CDR2 YDEGEE come from the germline V gene. The CDR3, as DNA: TGTGCCAGCAGCACCCCGGGGGTGGGAGGCTACACCTTC. Amino acid sequence: CASSTPGVGGYTF.

The J gene is TRBJ2-1, the V gene TRBV11-3; 12 bases line up with TRBD2. This CDR3 spans 16 amino acids. V shed 4 bases and J 5 bases; nucleotides not matched to a gene: 6. CDR1 and CDR2 from the germline V gene are SGHNT and YENEEA. The CDR3 here is CASSSRTSGVHNEQFF. DNA of the CDR3: TGTGCCAGCAGCTCCCGGACTAGCGGGGTGCACAATGAGCAGTTCTTC.

This clone has only a few counts. The chain is built from TRBV7-6 and TRBJ2-1, with no clear D. Trimming shortened V by 5 bases and J by 8 bases, and 7 bases separated the two germline ends. This CDR3 region has 11 residues. Germline V gene data show CDR1 as SGHVS and CDR2 as FNYEAQ. Written as DNA, the CDR3 is TGTGCCAGCAGCCTCTGGGATGAGCAGTTCTTC. Amino acid sequence: CASSLWDEQFF.

This chain joins TRBV13 and TRBJ1-1; D not resolved. The CDR3 spans 13 residues. Germline V lookup: CDR1 PRHDT, CDR2 FYEKMQ (reference sequence). V was trimmed by 3 bases and J by 1 base, leaving 6 bases between them. The CDR3 coding sequence is TGTGCCAGCAGCTTGGCCGGGAACACTGAAGCTTTCTTT. It yields the protein CASSLAGNTEAFF.

The V call is TRBV6-1, the J call TRBJ2-3; D perhaps matches TRBD2 (6 bases). This CDR3 comprises 13 residues. Per germline, CDR1 MNHNS and CDR2 SASEGT. V lost 8 bases and J lost 2, with 11 bases in between. CDR3: CASGGTHTDTQYF. CDR3 DNA sequence: TGTGCCAGCGGCGGGACCCACACAGATACGCAGTATTTT.

The chain links TRBV10-3 to TRBJ2-7, with D hard to call. The V end was cut by 2 bases, the J end by 2 bases, with 1 base between. CDR1 and CDR2 from the germline V gene are ENHRY and SYGVKD. This CDR3 comprises 11 residues. CDR3 protein: CAISEAYEQYF. The CDR3 coding sequence is TGTGCCATCAGTGAGGCCTACGAGCAGTACTTC.

J is TRBJ2-7 and V is TRBV5-1; 7 nucleotides align to TRBD2. This CDR3 has 14 amino acids. Germline V lookup: CDR1 SGHRS, CDR2 YFSETQ. V lost 2 bases, J lost 0 bases, and 2 bases stayed unmatched. CDR3 residues: CASSLASGSYEQYF. CDR3 coding DNA: TGCGCCAGCAGCTTAGCTAGCGGCTCCTACGAGCAGTACTTC.

The chain carries TRBV27 and TRBJ2-1; 11 bases match TRBD2. The V gene end was trimmed by 6 bases and the J gene end by 8 bases; junction bases not matched to a gene: 6. Looked up from germline, CDR1 is MNHEY and CDR2 is SMNVEV (reference sequence). The CDR3 has 14 amino acids. CDR3 DNA sequence: TGTGCCAGCAGCCTTAGCGGGAGGGCCGATGAGCAGTTCTTC. This codes for CASSLSGRADEQFF.

The rearrangement uses TRBV28 and TRBJ2-5; D is ambiguous. The ends were cut back, 4 bases at V and 3 bases at J, with 6 bases in the middle. Germline V gene lookup returns CDR1 MDHEN and CDR2 SYDVKM. This CDR3 is built from 12 residues. This CDR3 reads CASSSTEETQYF. The CDR3, as DNA: TGTGCCAGCAGTTCTACTGAAGAGACCCAGTACTTC.

This clone turned up a few times. The V gene is TRBV28, the J gene TRBJ2-7; D is unresolved. Germline V CDR1 and CDR2: MDHEN, SYDVKM. The CDR3 is made up of 12 amino acids. Trimming shortened V by 5 bases and J by 1 base, and 6 bases separated the two germline ends. The CDR3 sequence: CASSTSSYEQYF. The CDR3 bases are TGTGCCAGCAGTACCTCGTCCTACGAGCAGTACTTC.

V and J are TRBV6-5 and TRBJ2-7; maybe TRBD1 (6 bases). The CDR3 covers 14 residues. CDR1 MNHEY and CDR2 SVGAGI come from the germline V gene. The V gene lost 2 bases and the J gene lost 2 bases, with 10 bases spanning the gap. The CDR3 loop is CASSYRAGAYEQYF. The CDR3 nucleotides read TGTGCCAGCAGTTACCGGGCAGGGGCCTACGAGCAGTACTTC.